A selection of T cell receptor beta chains follows, all from one sample in a study of patients and donors after allogeneic stem cell transplantation. TCRdb itself ran the RT-PCR reads through MiXCR, one entry per CDR3 protein. The sample yields roughly 180,000 distinct CDR3 sequences, roughly two fifths seen once. What was sequenced was blood, either unsorted or a sorted T cell fraction (not recorded which). These receptor sequences come from a human donor who was either an allogeneic HSCT recipient or a stem cell or donor lymphocyte infusion donor (not recorded which). It is not recorded whose cells these are; they may come from a transplant donor. Each CDR3 is given with its conserved first and last residue. The order of the fields is D gene, J gene, CDR3 length, V gene, clone size, CDR3 protein. A D gene is named only where the DNA matches it firmly. Some rows have no size entry. The others give once, few or many, or a class for an expanded clone.

>TRBD1|TRBJ1-6|15|TRBV9|-
CASSEGDRENSPLHF
>TRBD1|TRBJ2-7|13|TRBV15|few
CATSRDRSYEQYF
>-|TRBJ1-4|15|TRBV15|-
CATSRSRPSGEKLFF
>TRBD1|TRBJ1-4|19|TRBV6-5|once
CASSYSRPGTVATNEKLFF
>-|TRBJ1-5|14|TRBV30|-
CAWSASQIGQPQHF
>TRBD2|TRBJ2-1|19|TRBV6-2/TRBV6-3|-
CASSYSIATSGLSYNEQFF
>-|TRBJ1-1|14|TRBV5-1|few
CASSLDGGLTEAFF
>-|TRBJ2-1|17|TRBV7-9|-
CASSLDGFGTLPDEQFF
>-|TRBJ2-1|13|TRBV19|once
CASSINSYNEQFF
>-|TRBJ1-1|12|TRBV7-8|-
CASSLDPNGAFF
>TRBD1|TRBJ2-6|16|TRBV25-1|-
CASRDRGNSGANVLTF
>-|TRBJ1-1|11|TRBV27|-
CASSSGLEAFF
>-|TRBJ2-1|17|TRBV20-1|-
CSARDGGSGLNYNEQFF
>-|TRBJ1-5|15|TRBV5-6|few
CASSLGLAANQPQHF
>-|TRBJ1-2|12|TRBV5-5|-
CASSLEGVGYTF
>TRBD1|TRBJ1-2|16|TRBV9|-
CASSVASGTGGDGYTF
>-|TRBJ1-5|14|TRBV13|-
CASSLGSGNQPQHF
>-|TRBJ1-2|12|TRBV29-1|few
CSVDTGYYGYTF
>-|TRBJ2-1|13|TRBV4-3|-
CASSQAERNEQFF
>-|TRBJ1-3|17|TRBV4-3|few
CASSQVPPGHSGNTIYF
>-|TRBJ2-4|12|TRBV28|once
CASRGEKNIQYF
>-|TRBJ2-2|16|TRBV7-8|-
CASSLFEGGRTGELFF
>TRBD2|TRBJ2-1|15|TRBV27|-
CASSRLAGEANEQFF
>-|TRBJ1-1|15|TRBV9|few
CASSPNPTPNTEAFF
>TRBD1|TRBJ1-4|16|TRBV4-2|few
CASSHADRDRNEKLFF
>-|TRBJ1-2|14|TRBV6-4|-
CASSSGAGSYGYTF
>-|TRBJ2-7|12|TRBV7-9|-
CASRAGSYEQYF
>-|TRBJ2-3|14|TRBV18|-
CASSPGGVADTQYF
>-|TRBJ1-1|14|TRBV6-6|-
CASSPDRMNTEAFF
>-|TRBJ2-7|14|TRBV10-3|-
CAIRQGREDYEQYF
>TRBD1|TRBJ1-5|19|TRBV7-8|-
CASSSLDRGWGLGNQPQHF
>TRBD1|TRBJ1-4|14|TRBV6-1|-
CASTGGQGDEKLFF
>TRBD1|TRBJ1-2|18|TRBV5-1|few
CASSLVRKDRGKVGGYTF
>TRBD1|TRBJ1-2|14|TRBV27|few
CASSSDRENYGYTF
>TRBD1|TRBJ2-3|14|TRBV30|-
CAWEGQGFTDTQYF
>-|TRBJ2-7|14|TRBV7-9|-
CASSLAVSGYEQYF
>TRBD1|TRBJ1-4|12|TRBV20-1|few
CSAGTGLEKLFF
>-|TRBJ1-3|15|TRBV12-3/TRBV12-4|-
CASTKGASSGNTIYF
>-|TRBJ1-1|15|TRBV18|-
CASSPRPARGTEAFF
>TRBD1|TRBJ1-4|15|TRBV4-3|-
CASSQGQGAGEKLFF
>-|TRBJ2-1|15|TRBV7-3|once
CASSLPGSSYNEQFF
>-|TRBJ2-2|13|TRBV29-1|many
CSVEQGYTGELFF
>-|TRBJ2-1|13|TRBV6-5|-
CASSYWGADEQFF
>-|TRBJ2-1|11|TRBV3-1|-
CASSAPREQFF
>-|TRBJ1-5|16|TRBV29-1|few
CSWAPGQQSGNQPQHF
>TRBD2|TRBJ2-1|13|TRBV29-1|few
CSVDSGGGDEQFF
>TRBD1|TRBJ1-2|15|TRBV3-1|few
CASSQVTGENYGYTF
>-|TRBJ1-4|16|TRBV7-2|few
CASSLALGGNNEKLFF
>TRBD1|TRBJ1-2|13|TRBV29-1|few
CSVVGTVNYGYTF
>TRBD1|TRBJ1-1|14|TRBV6-2/TRBV6-3|-
CASSQGQVLVEAFF
>-|TRBJ1-4|15|TRBV15|few
CATSSRTATNEKLFF
>TRBD1|TRBJ1-1|15|TRBV7-2|-
CASSLLDRGHTEAFF
>TRBD2|TRBJ2-1|19|TRBV7-2|-
CASSLASASAGGSYNEQFF
>-|TRBJ2-2|17|TRBV11-2|few
CASSLDGGLRNTGELFF
>-|TRBJ2-1|16|TRBV24-1|few
CATSDRTASSYNEQFF